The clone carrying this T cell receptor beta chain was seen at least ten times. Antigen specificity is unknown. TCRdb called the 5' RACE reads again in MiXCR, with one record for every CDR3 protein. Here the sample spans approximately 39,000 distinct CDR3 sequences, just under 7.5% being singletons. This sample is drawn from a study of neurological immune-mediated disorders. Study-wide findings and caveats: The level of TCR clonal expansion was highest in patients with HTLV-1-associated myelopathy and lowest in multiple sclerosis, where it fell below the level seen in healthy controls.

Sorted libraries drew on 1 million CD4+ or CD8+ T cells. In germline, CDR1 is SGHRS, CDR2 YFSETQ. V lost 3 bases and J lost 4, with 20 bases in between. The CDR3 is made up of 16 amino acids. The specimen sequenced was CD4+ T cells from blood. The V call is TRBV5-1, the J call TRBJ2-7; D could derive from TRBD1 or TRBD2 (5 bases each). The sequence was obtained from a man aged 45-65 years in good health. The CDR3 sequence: CASSSGTGRRAYEQYF. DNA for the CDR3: TGCGCCAGCAGCTCGGGGACGGGCAGGCGAGCATACGAGCAGTACTTC.